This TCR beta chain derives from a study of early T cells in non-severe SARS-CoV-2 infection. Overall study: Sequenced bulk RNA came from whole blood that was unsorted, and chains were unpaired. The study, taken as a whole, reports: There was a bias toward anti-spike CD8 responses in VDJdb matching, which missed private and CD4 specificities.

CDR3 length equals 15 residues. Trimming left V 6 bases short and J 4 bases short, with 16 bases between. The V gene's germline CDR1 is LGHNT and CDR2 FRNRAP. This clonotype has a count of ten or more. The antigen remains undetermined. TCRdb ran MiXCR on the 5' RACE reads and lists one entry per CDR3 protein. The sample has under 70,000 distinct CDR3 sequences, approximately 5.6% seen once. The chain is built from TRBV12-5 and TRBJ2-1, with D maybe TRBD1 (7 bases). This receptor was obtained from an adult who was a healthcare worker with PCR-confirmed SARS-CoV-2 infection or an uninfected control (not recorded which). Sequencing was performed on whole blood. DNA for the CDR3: TGTGCTAGTGGGCCGCAGGGGGGAGCTTACAATGAGCAGTTCTTC. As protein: CASGPQGGAYNEQFF.